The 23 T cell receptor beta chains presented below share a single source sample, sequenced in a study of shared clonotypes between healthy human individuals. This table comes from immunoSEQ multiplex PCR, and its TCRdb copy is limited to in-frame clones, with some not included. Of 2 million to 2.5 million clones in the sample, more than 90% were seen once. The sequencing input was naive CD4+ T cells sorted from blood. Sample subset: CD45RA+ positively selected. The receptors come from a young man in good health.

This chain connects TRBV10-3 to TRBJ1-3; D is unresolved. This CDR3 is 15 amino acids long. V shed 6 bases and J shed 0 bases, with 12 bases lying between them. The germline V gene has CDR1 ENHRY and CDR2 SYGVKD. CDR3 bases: TGTGCCATCAGCGACCGCACACCCTCTGGAAACACCATATATTTT. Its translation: CAISDRTPSGNTIYF.

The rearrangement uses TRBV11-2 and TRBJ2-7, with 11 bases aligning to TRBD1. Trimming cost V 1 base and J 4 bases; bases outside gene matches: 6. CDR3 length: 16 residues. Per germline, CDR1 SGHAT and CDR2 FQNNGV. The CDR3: CASSLVWTGGWYEQYF. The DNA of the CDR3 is TGTGCCAGCAGCTTAGTGTGGACAGGGGGCTGGTACGAGCAGTACTTC. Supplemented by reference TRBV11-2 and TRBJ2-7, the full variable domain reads EAGVAQSPRYKIIEKRQSVAFWCNPISGHATLYWYQQILGQGPKLLIQFQNNGVVDDSQLPKDRFSAERLKGVDSTLKIQPAKLEDSAVYLCASSLVWTGGWYEQYFGPGTRLTVT.

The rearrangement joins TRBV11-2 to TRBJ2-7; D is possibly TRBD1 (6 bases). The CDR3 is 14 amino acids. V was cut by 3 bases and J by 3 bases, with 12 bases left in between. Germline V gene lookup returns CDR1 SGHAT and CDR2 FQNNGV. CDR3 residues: CASSFSGQLYEQYF. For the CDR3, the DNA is TGTGCCAGCAGCTTTTCAGGACAGCTCTACGAGCAGTACTTC.

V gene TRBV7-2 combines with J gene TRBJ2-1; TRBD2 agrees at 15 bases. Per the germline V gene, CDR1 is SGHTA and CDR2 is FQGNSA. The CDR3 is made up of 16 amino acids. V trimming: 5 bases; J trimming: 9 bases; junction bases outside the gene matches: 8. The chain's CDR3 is CASSPGLAGGRSEQFF. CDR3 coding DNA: TGTGCCAGCAGCCCTGGACTAGCGGGGGGGCGGAGTGAGCAGTTCTTC.

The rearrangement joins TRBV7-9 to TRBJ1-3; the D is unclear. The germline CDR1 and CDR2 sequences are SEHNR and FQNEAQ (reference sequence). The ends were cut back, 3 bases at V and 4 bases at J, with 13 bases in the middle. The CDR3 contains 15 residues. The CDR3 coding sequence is TGTGCCAGCAGCTTCGTGGGGTTTACCGGAAACACCATATATTTT. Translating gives CASSFVGFTGNTIYF.

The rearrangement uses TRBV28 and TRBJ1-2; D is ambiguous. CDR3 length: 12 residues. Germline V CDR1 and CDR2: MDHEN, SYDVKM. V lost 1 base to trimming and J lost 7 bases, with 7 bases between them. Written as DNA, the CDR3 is TGTGCCAGCAGTTTATATGGGTCTGGCTACACCTTC. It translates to CASSLYGSGYTF.

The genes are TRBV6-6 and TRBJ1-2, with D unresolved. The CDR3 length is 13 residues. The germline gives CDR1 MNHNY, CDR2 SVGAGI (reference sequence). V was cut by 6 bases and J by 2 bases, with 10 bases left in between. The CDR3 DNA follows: TGTGCCAGCAGCTCCACAAGAAACTATGGCTACACCTTC. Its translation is CASSSTRNYGYTF.

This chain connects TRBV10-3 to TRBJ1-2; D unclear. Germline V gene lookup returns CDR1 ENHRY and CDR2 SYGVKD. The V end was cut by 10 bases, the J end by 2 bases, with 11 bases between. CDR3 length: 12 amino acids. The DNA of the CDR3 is TGTGCCACCAAAGTTGGGAACTATGGCTACACCTTC. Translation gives CATKVGNYGYTF.

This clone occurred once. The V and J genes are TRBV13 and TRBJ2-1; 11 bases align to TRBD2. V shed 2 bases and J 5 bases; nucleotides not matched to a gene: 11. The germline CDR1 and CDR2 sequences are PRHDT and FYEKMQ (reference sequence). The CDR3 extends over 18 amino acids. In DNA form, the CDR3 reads TGTGCCAGCAGCTTAATGCGTCTAGCGGGAGGAGTTGACAATGAGCAGTTCTTC. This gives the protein CASSLMRLAGGVDNEQFF. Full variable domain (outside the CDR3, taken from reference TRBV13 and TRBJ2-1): AAGVIQSPRHLIKEKRETATLKCYPIPRHDTVYWYQQGPGQDPQFLISFYEKMQSDKGSIPDRFSAQQFSDYHSELNMSSLELGDSALYFCASSLMRLAGGVDNEQFFGPGTRLTVL.

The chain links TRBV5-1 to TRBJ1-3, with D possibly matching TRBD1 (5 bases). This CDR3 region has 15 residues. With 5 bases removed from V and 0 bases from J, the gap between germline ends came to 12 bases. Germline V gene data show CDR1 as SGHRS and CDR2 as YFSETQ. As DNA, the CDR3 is TGCGCCAGCAGGCTGGGGACGGACTCTGGAAACACCATATATTTT. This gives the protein CASRLGTDSGNTIYF.

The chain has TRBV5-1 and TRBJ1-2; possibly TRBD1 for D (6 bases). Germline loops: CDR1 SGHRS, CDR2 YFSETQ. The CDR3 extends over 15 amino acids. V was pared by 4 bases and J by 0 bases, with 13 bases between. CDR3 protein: CASSPGDTTNYGYTF. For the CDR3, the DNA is TGCGCCAGCAGCCCTGGGGACACCACTAACTATGGCTACACCTTC.

The CDR3 DNA sequence: TGTGCCTGGAGTCCGGACAGGTATGGAGCTTTCTTT. Protein: CAWSPDRYGAFF. The V call is TRBV30, the J call TRBJ1-1, with 7 nucleotides matching TRBD1. Germline-derived CDR1 and CDR2 are GTSNPN and SVGIG (reference sequence). J gave up 10 bases and V 2 bases, and 7 bases lay outside the gene matches. The CDR3 runs 12 residues.

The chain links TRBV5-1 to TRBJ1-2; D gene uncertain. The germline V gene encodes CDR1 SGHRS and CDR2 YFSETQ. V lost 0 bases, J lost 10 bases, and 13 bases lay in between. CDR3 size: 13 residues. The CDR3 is CASSLGADFVYTF. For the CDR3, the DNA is TGCGCCAGCAGCTTGGGGGCAGACTTCGTCTACACCTTC.

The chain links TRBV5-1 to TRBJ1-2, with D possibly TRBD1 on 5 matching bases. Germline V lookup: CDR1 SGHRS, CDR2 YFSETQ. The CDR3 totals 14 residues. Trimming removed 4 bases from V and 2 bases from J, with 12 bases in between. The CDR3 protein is CASSRDPGNYGYTF. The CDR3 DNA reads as TGCGCCAGCAGCCGGGACCCCGGCAACTATGGCTACACCTTC.

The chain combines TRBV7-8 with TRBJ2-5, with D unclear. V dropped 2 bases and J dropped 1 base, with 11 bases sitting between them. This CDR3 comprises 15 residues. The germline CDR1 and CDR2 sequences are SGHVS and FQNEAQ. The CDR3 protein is CASSLMAAIQETQYF. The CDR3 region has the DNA TGTGCCAGCAGCTTAATGGCGGCTATCCAAGAGACCCAGTACTTC.

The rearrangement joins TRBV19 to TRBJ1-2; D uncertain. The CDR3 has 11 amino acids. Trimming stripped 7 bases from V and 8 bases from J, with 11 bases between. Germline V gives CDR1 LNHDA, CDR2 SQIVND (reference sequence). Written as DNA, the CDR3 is TGTGCCAGTAAGGGTCGCCACGGCTACACCTTC. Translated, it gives CASKGRHGYTF.

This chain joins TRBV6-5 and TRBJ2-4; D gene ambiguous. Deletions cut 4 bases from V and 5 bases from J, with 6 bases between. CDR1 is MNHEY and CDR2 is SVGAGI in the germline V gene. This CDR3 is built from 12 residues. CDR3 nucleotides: TGTGCCAGCAGTTCCTCAGAAAACATTCAGTACTTC. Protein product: CASSSSENIQYF.

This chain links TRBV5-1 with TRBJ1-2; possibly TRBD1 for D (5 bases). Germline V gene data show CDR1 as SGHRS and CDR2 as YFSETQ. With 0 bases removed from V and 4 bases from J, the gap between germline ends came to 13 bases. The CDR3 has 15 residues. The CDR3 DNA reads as TGCGCCAGCAGCTTGGAGGCGTTCGGGGGCTATGGCTACACCTTC. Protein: CASSLEAFGGYGYTF.

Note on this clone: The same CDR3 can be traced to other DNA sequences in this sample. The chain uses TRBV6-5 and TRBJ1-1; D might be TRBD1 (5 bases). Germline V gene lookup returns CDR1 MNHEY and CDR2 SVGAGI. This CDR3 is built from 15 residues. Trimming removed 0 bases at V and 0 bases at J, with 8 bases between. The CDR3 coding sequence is TGTGCCAGCAGTTACTCAAGACAGCTGAACACTGAAGCTTTCTTT. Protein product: CASSYSRQLNTEAFF.

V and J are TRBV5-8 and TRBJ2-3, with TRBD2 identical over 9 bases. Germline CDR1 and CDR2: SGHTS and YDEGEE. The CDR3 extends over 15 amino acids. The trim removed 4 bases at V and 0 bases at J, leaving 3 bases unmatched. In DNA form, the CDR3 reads TGTGCCAGCAGCAGACTAGCGGAAAGCACAGATACGCAGTATTTT. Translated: CASSRLAESTDTQYF.

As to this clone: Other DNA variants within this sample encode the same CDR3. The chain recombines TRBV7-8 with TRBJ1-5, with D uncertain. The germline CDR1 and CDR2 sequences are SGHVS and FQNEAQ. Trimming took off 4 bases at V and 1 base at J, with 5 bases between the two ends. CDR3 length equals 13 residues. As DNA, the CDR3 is TGTGCCAGCAGCTCGGGAAGCAATCAGCCCCAGCATTTT. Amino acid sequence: CASSSGSNQPQHF.

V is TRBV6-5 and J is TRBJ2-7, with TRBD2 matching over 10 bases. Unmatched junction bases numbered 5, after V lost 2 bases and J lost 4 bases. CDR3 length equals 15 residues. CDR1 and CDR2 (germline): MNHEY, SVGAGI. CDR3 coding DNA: TGTGCCAGCAGTTACCGGACTAGCGGCCAGTACGAGCAGTACTTC. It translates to CASSYRTSGQYEQYF.

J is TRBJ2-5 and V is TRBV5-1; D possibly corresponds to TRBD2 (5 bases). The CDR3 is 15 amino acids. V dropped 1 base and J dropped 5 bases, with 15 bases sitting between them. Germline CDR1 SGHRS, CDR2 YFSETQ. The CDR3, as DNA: TGCGCCAGCAGCTTGTTGGCTAGCAATAGGGAGACCCAGTACTTC. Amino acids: CASSLLASNRETQYF.